This T cell receptor beta chain was observed in a study of CD8+CD57+ T cells in acquired aplastic anemia. In the study overall: When averaged, DNA from sorted CD4+ and CD8+ cells came to 3.2 ug. Whole-study findings and limits: No significant patient-versus-control difference appeared in CD8+ Simpson's diversity. The study identified about 30 CD8+ CDR3 sequences shared by patients and controls.

Using genomic DNA as the template, TCR beta VDJ and CDR3 profiling was carried out. MiXCR, run by TCRdb on the reads, gives a single entry per CDR3 protein. The repertoire has about 180,000 distinct CDR3 sequences, nearly 50% of them found once; the top ten carry 10% to 15%. As regards this clonotype: The target antigen is unknown.

V lost 3 bases and J 3 bases, leaving 11 bases between the germline ends. The CDR3 consists of 14 residues. The V gene's germline CDR1 is SGHTA and CDR2 FQGNSA. Whoever was chosen for sequencing had shown CD8+CD57+ cell expansion by flow cytometry. Severe acquired aplastic anemia was the diagnosis recorded for all patients. This clonotype originated in a human donor with aplastic anemia. Sequenced sample: sorted CD4+, CD8+, or CD8+CD57+ T cells (not recorded which) from PBMCs. V usage is TRBV7-2 and J usage is TRBJ1-2; the D is unclear. CDR3 sequence reads: CASSFQRDDYGYTF. The CDR3 DNA reads TGTGCCAGCAGCTTCCAGAGGGATGACTATGGCTACACCTTC.